Below, 20 T cell receptor beta chains from the same sample are listed, as sequenced in a study of cytomegalovirus exposure and HLA in healthy donors. PCR amplification relied on 60 Vbeta primers (plus 13 Jbeta primers). The repertoire was sequenced with immunoSEQ multiplex PCR; TCRdb's copy has only in-frame clones and lacks some. This table has about 90,000 clones, 60% to 85% appearing once. The sample was PBMCs. The receptor set was obtained from a woman aged 35 to 49 in good health and CMV-seropositive.

The chain employs TRBV27 and TRBJ1-1, with TRBD1 identical over 8 bases. The CDR3 has 16 residues. Germline V gene lookup returns CDR1 MNHEY and CDR2 SMNVEV (reference sequence). V lost 2 bases to trimming and J lost 4 bases; unmatched junction nucleotides: 9. The CDR3 is CASSLDRQGRFTEAFF. The CDR3 region has the DNA TGTGCCAGCAGTTTAGATAGACAGGGGCGGTTCACTGAAGCTTTCTTT.

This clone was found a few times. The rearrangement links TRBV4-2 to TRBJ2-1, with 8 positions matching TRBD2. J gave up 8 bases and V 4 bases, and 10 bases lay outside the gene matches. The CDR3 runs 15 residues. Germline CDR1 and CDR2: LGHNA and YNFKEQ. The DNA for the CDR3 is TGTGCCAGCAGCCCCGGACTAGCCCAGGTGGATGAGCAGTTCTTC. This gives the protein CASSPGLAQVDEQFF.

This clone occurred once. The genes are TRBV2 and TRBJ2-7; 10 bases are a match to TRBD1. The trim removed 7 bases at V and 1 base at J, leaving 4 bases unmatched. Germline CDR1 reads SNHLY; CDR2 reads FYNNEI. The CDR3 is 14 amino acids. CDR3 residues: CASTGQGPSYEQYF. Here the CDR3 DNA reads TGTGCCAGCACGGGACAGGGGCCTTCCTACGAGCAGTACTTC.

The V and J genes are TRBV4-3 and TRBJ2-7, with 9 bases fitting TRBD2. From germline, CDR1 is LGHNA and CDR2 YSLEER. The CDR3 loop spans 17 amino acids. V lost 0 bases and J lost 2; bases outside the gene matches: 8. CDR3: CASSQDPASGATYEQYF. CDR3 in DNA: TGCGCCAGCAGCCAAGACCCGGCTAGCGGGGCCACCTACGAGCAGTACTTC.

The chain recombines TRBV5-4 with TRBJ2-7, with D possibly TRBD2 on 6 matching bases. From germline, CDR1 is SGHNT and CDR2 YYREEE (reference sequence). The V and J ends lost 4 bases and 0 bases respectively, with 14 bases between them. The CDR3 runs 15 residues. The CDR3 coding sequence is TGTGCCAGCAGCCCGGCCGGGGGAAGCTCCTACGAGCAGTACTTC. Amino acid sequence: CASSPAGGSSYEQYF.

V is TRBV11-3 and J is TRBJ1-1, with D unresolved. V lost 5 bases to trimming and J lost 0 bases, with 19 bases between them. CDR1 SGHNT and CDR2 YENEEA come from the germline V gene. This CDR3 is 17 amino acids long. This chain's CDR3 is CASSQQIMGLMNTEAFF. The CDR3 DNA is TGTGCCAGCAGCCAACAAATTATGGGCCTTATGAACACTGAAGCTTTCTTT.

The chain couples TRBV14 to TRBJ2-3; D gene uncertain. CDR3 length: 13 residues. V lost 3 bases to trimming and J lost 4 bases, with 8 bases between them. Germline CDR1 SGHDN, CDR2 FVKESK. The CDR3: CASSHFSSDTQYF. The CDR3 region has the DNA TGTGCCAGCAGCCATTTCAGTTCAGATACGCAGTATTTT.

The chain combines TRBV10-3 with TRBJ2-7, with D perhaps TRBD2 (7 bases). The CDR3 runs to 14 residues. The germline V gene has CDR1 ENHRY and CDR2 SYGVKD. Trimming pared 6 bases from V and 1 base from J, leaving 13 bases between. The CDR3 nucleotides are TGTGCCATCAGGAGGGGGGGCGATTCCTACGAGCAGTACTTC. Its protein product is CAIRRGGDSYEQYF.

CDR3 in amino acids: CASSQFLDRAYSNQPQHF. In DNA form, the CDR3 reads TGTGCCAGCAGCCAGTTTCTGGACAGGGCATATAGCAATCAGCCCCAGCATTTT. The chain links TRBV16 to TRBJ1-5, with 8 bases fitting TRBD1. V was clipped by 3 bases and J by 0 bases; unmatched bases: 10. The germline V gene encodes CDR1 KGHSY and CDR2 FQNENV. The CDR3 totals 18 residues.

The chain employs TRBV4-3 and TRBJ2-1; TRBD2 matches 13 bases. CDR3 length: 18 residues. Germline assignment: CDR1 LGHNA and CDR2 YSLEER. Germline trimming cut 3 bases from V and 9 bases from J; bases unmatched to any gene: 14. The CDR3 region is CASSQGVGLAGDLGEQFF. CDR3 in DNA: TGCGCCAGCAGCCAGGGGGTAGGACTAGCGGGAGACTTGGGTGAGCAGTTCTTC.

This chain joins TRBV1 and TRBJ2-1; the table's D call, TRBD2, was not checked against the DNA. TRBV1 counts as a pseudogene. The CDR3 is 15 residues long. The CDR3 here is CTSSQVMSSYNEQFF. The CDR3 coding sequence is TGCACCAGCAGCCAAGTGATGAGCTCCTACAATGAGCAGTTCTTC.

This chain joins TRBV18 and TRBJ2-5; D is unclear. Germline V gene data show CDR1 as KGHSH and CDR2 as LQKENI. Trimming removed 3 bases from V and 1 base from J, with 9 bases in between. CDR3 length equals 14 residues. In nucleotides, the CDR3 is TGTGCCAGCTCACCTTACTCGGTCCAAGAGACCCAGTACTTC. This codes for CASSPYSVQETQYF.

The chain has TRBV6-5 and TRBJ2-3; 7 nucleotides match TRBD1. The J segment lost 6 bases and the V segment lost 2 bases, leaving 8 bases of the junction unmatched. The germline gives CDR1 MNHEY, CDR2 SVGAGI. The CDR3 runs to 15 residues. Here the CDR3 DNA reads TGTGCCAGCAGTTACAGGGGGCCCAGTGCTGATACGCAGTATTTT. Translated: CASSYRGPSADTQYF.

The V gene is TRBV9, the J gene TRBJ2-1, with 12 positions matching TRBD2. Trimming at V came to 3 bases and at J to 2 bases, leaving 12 bases not matched to a gene. This CDR3 is 19 amino acids long. The germline gives CDR1 SGDLS, CDR2 YYNGEE. The CDR3 region has the DNA TGTGCCAGCAGCGCACCACTAGCGGGAGGACCATCGGCCTACAATGAGCAGTTCTTC. It yields the protein CASSAPLAGGPSAYNEQFF.

V is TRBV5-1 and J is TRBJ2-3; D is undetermined. CDR3 length: 14 residues. V was clipped by 4 bases and J by 0 bases, with 9 bases between them. Germline V gives CDR1 SGHRS, CDR2 YFSETQ. CDR3 coding DNA: TGCGCCAGCAGCACGACAACTAGCACAGATACGCAGTATTTT. This sequence encodes CASSTTTSTDTQYF.

J is TRBJ1-1 and V is TRBV27; TRBD1 matches 7 bases. Germline CDR1 reads MNHEY; CDR2 reads SMNVEV (reference sequence). CDR3 length equals 14 residues. After removal of 2 bases from V and 2 bases from J, the junction contained 2 bases not matched to a gene. The CDR3 coding sequence is TGTGCCAGCAGTTTAGGGACAGCTAACACTGAAGCTTTCTTT. Amino acids: CASSLGTANTEAFF.

The chain joins TRBV19 to TRBJ2-7; 7 bases map to TRBD1. This CDR3 region has 12 residues. The junction had 3 bases not matched to a gene; V was cut back by 5 bases and J by 5 bases. Germline CDR1 reads LNHDA; CDR2 reads SQIVND (reference sequence). CDR3 amino acids: CASSSGGNEQYF. In nucleotides, the CDR3 is TGTGCCAGTAGTTCAGGGGGTAACGAGCAGTACTTC. Full variable domain (rest looked up from reference TRBV19 and TRBJ2-7): DGGITQSPKYLFRKEGQNVTLSCEQNLNHDAMYWYRQDPGQGLRLIYYSQIVNDFQKGDIAEGYSVSREKKESFPLTVTSAQKNPTAFYLCASSSGGNEQYFGPGTRLTVT.

This clone was seen only once. The chain links TRBV10-3 to TRBJ2-1, with 9 bases lining up with TRBD2. The J segment lost 8 bases and the V segment lost 8 bases, leaving 7 bases of the junction unmatched. CDR1 and CDR2 from the germline V gene are ENHRY and SYGVKD. CDR3 length: 13 residues. The CDR3 DNA reads TGTGCCATCGGACCTAGCGGGATTTATGAGCAGTTCTTC. Residues: CAIGPSGIYEQFF.

This rearrangement joins TRBV9 to TRBJ2-3; perhaps TRBD2 as D (5 bases). Trimming stripped 10 bases from V and 0 bases from J, with 12 bases between. This CDR3 is built from 13 residues. Germline CDR1 SGDLS, CDR2 YYNGEE. CDR3 nucleotides: TGTGCCTCCAAGGAGGCAAGCACAGATACGCAGTATTTT. Residues: CASKEASTDTQYF.

This chain uses TRBV25-1 with TRBJ1-1, with 8 nucleotides matching TRBD1. Germline trimming cut 3 bases from V and 4 bases from J; bases unmatched to any gene: 4. Germline CDR1 and CDR2: MGHDK and SYGVNS. This CDR3 comprises 14 residues. CDR3 nucleotide sequence: TGTGCCAGCAGTGACCAGGGGGCAGTCACTGAAGCTTTCTTT. It yields the protein CASSDQGAVTEAFF.